One sample yielded the 9 T cell receptor beta chains listed below, sequenced in a study of T-cell reconstitution after alpha-beta-depleted transplantation in children. Unique molecular identifiers were incorporated into the prepared TCRbeta library. TCRdb ran MiXCR on the PCR reads and lists one entry per CDR3 protein. This table holds 55,000 to 85,000 distinct CDR3 sequences, roughly 10% found once. Sequencing was performed on PBMCs, taken before TCRalphabeta/CD19-depleted stem cell transplant. The source of these receptors is a boy younger than 18 with acute myeloid leukemia, due to receive a stem cell transplant.

This clonotype came up many times. The gene calls are TRBV19 and TRBJ1-5; 9 nucleotides agree with TRBD1. With V trimmed by 4 bases and J by 4 bases, 2 bases remained unmatched. The V gene's germline CDR1 is LNHDA and CDR2 SQIVND (reference sequence). The CDR3 has 14 residues. The CDR3 reads CASSTGTGNQPQHF. The CDR3 DNA sequence: TGTGCCAGTAGTACCGGGACAGGGAATCAGCCCCAGCATTTT.

This clonotype was detected ten times or more. V and J are TRBV20-1 and TRBJ2-1; D may be TRBD2 (6 bases). V lost 3 bases and J lost 6, with 15 bases in between. The CDR3 runs to 14 residues. Germline CDR1 and CDR2: DFQATT and SNEGSKA (reference sequence). The DNA of the CDR3 is TGCAGTGCTAGTTGGCGGGATAAACTCAATGAGCAGTTCTTC. Amino acid sequence: CSASWRDKLNEQFF.

In this sample, this clonotype turned up many times. The CDR3 here is CASSSAGRPRDTEAFF. DNA for the CDR3: TGTGCCAGCAGCTCCGCGGGGCGGCCGAGGGACACTGAAGCTTTCTTT. The chain employs TRBV7-9 and TRBJ1-1; the D gene is possibly TRBD1 (5 bases). Germline CDR1 SEHNR, CDR2 FQNEAQ (reference sequence). The V end was cut by 4 bases, the J end by 3 bases, with 18 bases between. The CDR3 is made up of 16 amino acids.

The CDR3 DNA reads TGTGCCAGCAGCTTACCGGGGGGCCTGCAAGAGACCCAGTACTTC. Amino acids: CASSLPGGLQETQYF. The chain carries TRBV7-9 and TRBJ2-5; TRBD2 is a possible D gene (7 bases). The CDR3 contains 15 residues. V lost 2 bases and J 2 bases, leaving 12 bases between the germline ends. CDR1 is SEHNR, CDR2 FQNEAQ, per germline (reference sequence).

This clonotype was detected only a few times. The chain carries TRBV5-6 and TRBJ2-1; 9 bases align to TRBD2. This CDR3 has 15 amino acids. Germline CDR1 SGHDT, CDR2 YYEEEE. After removal of 3 bases from V and 8 bases from J, the junction contained 9 bases not matched to a gene. The CDR3 DNA follows: TGTGCCAGCAGCTCCCCTAGCGGGGTTATGGATGAGCAGTTCTTC. This codes for CASSSPSGVMDEQFF.

At least ten counts were recorded for this clonotype. The chain recombines TRBV6-1 with TRBJ2-1, with 9 bases matching TRBD1. This CDR3 contains 15 residues. Germline trimming cut 7 bases from V and 5 bases from J; bases unmatched to any gene: 9. The germline gives CDR1 MNHNS, CDR2 SASEGT. The CDR3 here is CASNQNRGPHNEQFF. In nucleotides, the CDR3 is TGTGCCAGCAACCAGAACAGGGGGCCTCACAATGAGCAGTTCTTC.

At least ten counts were recorded for this clonotype. The V and J genes are TRBV5-1 and TRBJ1-2; D is unclear. The V and J ends lost 4 bases and 7 bases respectively, with 14 bases between them. The CDR3 length is 13 residues. Germline assignment: CDR1 SGHRS and CDR2 YFSETQ. The CDR3 nucleotides are TGCGCCAGCAGCCACCCTAATCCCCCTGGCTACACCTTC. The encoded protein is CASSHPNPPGYTF.

Many counts were recorded for this clonotype. The CDR3, as DNA: TGTGCCACCAGTTTGACTAGCGGGAGCTCCTACGAGCAGTACTTC. As protein: CATSLTSGSSYEQYF. The chain has TRBV15 and TRBJ2-7; TRBD2 aligns across 12 bases. V was clipped by 6 bases and J by 0 bases; unmatched bases: 3. The CDR3 extends over 15 amino acids. In germline, CDR1 is LNHNV, CDR2 YYDKDF (reference sequence).

This clonotype was detected a few times. V and J are TRBV7-9 and TRBJ1-2; D unresolved. The CDR3 is 12 amino acids. From germline, CDR1 is SEHNR and CDR2 FQNEAQ (reference sequence). Trimming shortened V by 4 bases and J by 7 bases, and 10 bases separated the two germline ends. DNA of the CDR3: TGTGCCAGCAGCTCCCCTGAGCGTGGCTACACCTTC. This translates into CASSSPERGYTF. Full variable domain (missing parts from reference TRBV7-9 and TRBJ1-2): DTGVSQNPRHKITKRGQNVTFRCDPISEHNRLYWYRQTLGQGPEFLTYFQNEAQLEKSRLLSDRFSAERPKGSFSTLEIQRTEQGDSAMYLCASSSPERGYTFGSGTRLTVV.